These 22 T cell receptor beta chains came from one sample sequenced in a study of T-cell reconstitution after alpha-beta-depleted transplantation in children. Preparation of the TCRbeta library used unique molecular identifiers. TCRdb fed the PCR reads into MiXCR, producing one record per CDR3 protein. Of 200,000 to 250,000 distinct CDR3 sequences in the sample, under 13% were seen once. Sequencing used PBMCs, obtained before TCRalphabeta/CD19-depleted stem cell transplant. All receptors derive from a child younger than two with acute myeloid leukemia, due to receive a stem cell transplant.

This clonotype was counted at least ten times. The rearrangement uses TRBV5-1 and TRBJ2-7; D not resolved. V lost 5 bases and J 7 bases, leaving 13 bases between the germline ends. The CDR3 extends over 12 amino acids. Germline assignment: CDR1 SGHRS and CDR2 YFSETQ. The CDR3, as DNA: TGCGCCAGCAGAGATACAAATGGAGAGCAGTACTTC. This sequence encodes CASRDTNGEQYF. The complete variable domain, with remaining parts taken from reference TRBV5-1 and TRBJ2-7, reads KAGVTQTPRYLIKTRGQQVTLSCSPISGHRSVSWYQQTPGQGLQFLFEYFSETQRNKGNFPGRFSGRQFSNSRSEMNVSTLELGDSALYLCASRDTNGEQYFGPGTRLTVT.

The table lists this clonotype with many counts. J is TRBJ1-3 and V is TRBV25-1; D might be TRBD1 (5 bases). The length of the CDR3 is 15 residues. V lost 3 bases, J lost 0 bases, and 9 bases lay in between. From germline, CDR1 is MGHDK and CDR2 SYGVNS. The CDR3 region is CASSDGARSGNTIYF. CDR3 in DNA: TGTGCCAGCAGTGACGGGGCCCGCTCTGGAAACACCATATATTTT.

This clonotype was seen repeatedly, ten times or more. The V gene is TRBV20-1, the J gene TRBJ1-1; D might be TRBD1 (5 bases). The germline V and J ends were trimmed by 2 bases and 1 base, with 26 bases remaining between them. CDR1 and CDR2 (germline): DFQATT, SNEGSKA (reference sequence). The CDR3 is made up of 19 amino acids. CDR3 protein: CSARKVRGSGGRGNTEAFF. The CDR3 DNA sequence: TGCAGTGCTAGAAAAGTTCGGGGCTCAGGTGGAAGGGGGAACACTGAAGCTTTCTTT.

In its sample, this clonotype was seen a few times. The chain carries TRBV15 and TRBJ2-7; 11 nucleotides line up with TRBD2. The germline CDR1 and CDR2 sequences are LNHNV and YYDKDF (reference sequence). Germline trimming cut 2 bases from V and 1 base from J; bases unmatched to any gene: 4. This CDR3 is built from 16 residues. The CDR3 reads CATSRSGLAGSYEQYF. The CDR3 nucleotides are TGTGCCACCAGCAGATCCGGACTAGCGGGTTCCTACGAGCAGTACTTC.

This clonotype has a count of ten or more. V gene TRBV20-1 combines with J gene TRBJ1-4, with TRBD1 as a possible D gene (6 bases). The CDR3 covers 13 residues. Deletions cut 5 bases from V and 6 bases from J, with 13 bases between. CDR1 DFQATT and CDR2 SNEGSKA come from the germline V gene (reference sequence). The CDR3: CSALSGTHEKLFF. Written as DNA, the CDR3 is TGCAGTGCTCTATCCGGGACACATGAAAAACTGTTTTTT.

This clonotype has ten or more counts. This chain joins TRBV7-2 and TRBJ1-2; D might be TRBD1 (5 bases). The length of the CDR3 is 14 residues. From germline, CDR1 is SGHTA and CDR2 FQGNSA. V was clipped by 3 bases and J by 8 bases, with 16 bases between them. Written as DNA, the CDR3 is TGTGCCAGCAGCTTCAGTAGACAGAACCACGGCTACACCTTC. Its protein product is CASSFSRQNHGYTF.

This clonotype showed up many times. The chain couples TRBV20-1 to TRBJ2-3, with 8 bases lining up with TRBD2. The V gene end was trimmed by 4 bases and the J gene end by 0 bases; junction bases not matched to a gene: 3. Germline CDR1 is DFQATT and CDR2 is SNEGSKA (reference sequence). The length of the CDR3 is 14 residues. The CDR3 region is CSAKSGSSTDTQYF. CDR3 nucleotides: TGCAGTGCTAAGAGCGGGAGTAGCACAGATACGCAGTATTTT.

Many counts were recorded for this clonotype. This chain connects TRBV5-6 to TRBJ2-7, with D perhaps matching TRBD1 or TRBD2 (5 bases each). CDR3 length equals 14 residues. V was clipped by 1 base and J by 0 bases, with 8 bases between them. Germline loops: CDR1 SGHDT, CDR2 YYEEEE. CDR3 nucleotide sequence: TGTGCCAGCAGCTTGCGGGGCGTCTCCTACGAGCAGTACTTC. This translates into CASSLRGVSYEQYF.

This clonotype was picked up many times. This chain joins TRBV10-3 and TRBJ2-7, with TRBD1 identical over 9 bases. Germline loops: CDR1 ENHRY, CDR2 SYGVKD. J was trimmed by 6 bases and V by 8 bases; bases with no gene match: 17. This CDR3 region has 16 residues. CDR3 loop: CAIALRTGVTASEQYF. The DNA of the CDR3 is TGTGCCATCGCCCTCCGGACAGGGGTCACAGCTAGCGAGCAGTACTTC.

This clonotype has at least ten counts. The chain carries TRBV9 and TRBJ2-1, with 7 bases aligning to TRBD2. V lost 0 bases to trimming and J lost 7 bases; unmatched junction nucleotides: 7. The CDR3 sequence is 15 residues long. CDR1 and CDR2 from the germline V gene are SGDLS and YYNGEE. Here the CDR3 reads CASSVGGGGWNEQFF. The CDR3 nucleotides read TGTGCCAGCAGCGTAGGTGGGGGGGGGTGGAATGAGCAGTTCTTC.

This clonotype was counted ten times or more. The rearrangement uses TRBV12-3 or TRBV12-4 and TRBJ2-3; D call uncertain. Trimming took 7 bases from V and 5 from J, leaving 4 bases between them. This CDR3 is 10 amino acids long. CDR3 bases: TGTGCCAGCACCGAAGATACGCAGTATTTT. It specifies CASTEDTQYF.

This clonotype was observed many times. V usage is TRBV19 and J usage is TRBJ2-5; D unresolved. Germline-derived CDR1 and CDR2 are LNHDA and SQIVND (reference sequence). This CDR3 comprises 12 residues. Between the trimmed V and J ends, which lost 3 bases and 3 bases, there was a span of 5 bases. CDR3 sequence: CASSIDEETQYF. The CDR3 DNA follows: TGTGCCAGTAGTATCGATGAAGAGACCCAGTACTTC.

This clonotype was seen many times. This sequence joins TRBV5-6 and TRBJ2-1; D ambiguous. Trimming took off 2 bases at V and 9 bases at J, with 15 bases between the two ends. The CDR3 length is 14 residues. The V gene's germline CDR1 is SGHDT and CDR2 YYEEEE. The CDR3 DNA reads TGTGCCAGCAGCTTATCTATGGAGTTCCGTGAGCAGTTCTTC. Residues: CASSLSMEFREQFF. Combining the CDR3 with reference TRBV5-6 and TRBJ2-1 gives the whole variable domain DAGVTQSPTHLIKTRGQQVTLRCSPKSGHDTVSWYQQALGQGPQFIFQYYEEEERQRGNFPDRFSGHQFPNYSSELNVNALLLGDSALYLCASSLSMEFREQFFGPGTRLTVL.

This clonotype has at least ten counts. The V gene is TRBV20-1, the J gene TRBJ2-3, with no clear D. The germline V gene has CDR1 DFQATT and CDR2 SNEGSKA (reference sequence). Trimming took 4 bases from V and 4 from J, leaving 18 bases between them. The CDR3 totals 15 residues. The DNA for the CDR3 is TGCAGTGCTAAGCTAGGAACTGCAGAAGCAGATACGCAGTATTTT. Amino acid sequence: CSAKLGTAEADTQYF.

This clonotype was detected only a few times. The chain links TRBV20-1 to TRBJ2-3; TRBD2 matches 16 bases. The CDR3 has 17 amino acids. V lost 6 bases to trimming and J lost 0 bases; unmatched junction nucleotides: 6. Per the germline V gene, CDR1 is DFQATT and CDR2 is SNEGSKA (reference sequence). CDR3 DNA: TGCAGTGCGGCGGGACTAGCGGGAGGGCTTAGCACAGATACGCAGTATTTT. Translation gives CSAAGLAGGLSTDTQYF.

This clonotype was observed many times. The CDR3, as DNA: TGTGCCAGCAGTGAATCAAAGCTCCCCTCCTACGAGCAGTACTTC. This codes for CASSESKLPSYEQYF. V is TRBV25-1 and J is TRBJ2-7; D ambiguous. V lost 1 base and J lost 0, with 10 bases in between. The CDR3 has 15 amino acids. Germline V CDR1 and CDR2: MGHDK, SYGVNS.

This chain connects TRBV5-1 to TRBJ2-7; perhaps TRBD1 as D (5 bases). V gave up 5 bases and J gave up 3 bases, with 9 bases separating them. CDR1 is SGHRS and CDR2 is YFSETQ in the germline V gene. The CDR3 sequence is 12 residues long. The CDR3 here is CASRLDNYEQYF. CDR3 sequence (DNA): TGCGCCAGCAGGCTGGACAACTACGAGCAGTACTTC.

This clonotype was recorded at least ten times. V usage is TRBV23-1 and J usage is TRBJ2-1; possible D gene TRBD1, 5 bases. TRBV23-1 is recorded as an ORF, its role being uncertain. There are 17 residues in the CDR3. V was clipped by 0 bases and J by 3 bases, with 15 bases between them. CDR3 in amino acids: CASSQSKGLRFYNEQFF. CDR3 bases: TGCGCCAGCAGTCAATCGAAGGGGCTACGATTCTACAATGAGCAGTTCTTC.

This clonotype was seen many times. The rearrangement uses TRBV12-3 or TRBV12-4 and TRBJ2-1; 8 bases line up with TRBD2. The CDR3 sequence is 16 residues long. Losses at the gene ends were 2 bases for V and 6 bases for J; bases not matched to a gene: 9. The CDR3 DNA is TGTGCCAGCAGTTTATCCGCTAGAGCGGGAGCCAATGAGCAGTTCTTC. Translation gives CASSLSARAGANEQFF.

The chain is built from TRBV28 and TRBJ2-3, with D tentatively TRBD2 (7 bases). This CDR3 spans 16 amino acids. V was pared by 5 bases and J by 7 bases, with 22 bases between. The germline V gene has CDR1 MDHEN and CDR2 SYDVKM. CDR3 DNA sequence: TGTGCCAGCAGTCTCGGGGGGAGGGGGGCTACTAATACGCAGTATTTT. Amino acid sequence: CASSLGGRGATNTQYF.

This clonotype was recorded many times. V and J are TRBV6-5 and TRBJ2-3; the D gene is possibly TRBD2 (6 bases). Trimming removed 6 bases at V and 0 bases at J, with 13 bases between. The length of the CDR3 is 15 residues. CDR1 is MNHEY, CDR2 SVGAGI, per germline. The CDR3 sequence is CASSRGTTSTDTQYF. The CDR3 DNA is TGTGCCAGCAGCCGCGGGACGACTAGCACAGATACGCAGTATTTT.

This clonotype has a count of ten or more. The rearrangement uses TRBV2 and TRBJ1-5; D is possibly TRBD1 (5 bases). Germline CDR1 is SNHLY and CDR2 is FYNNEI. Trimming left V 6 bases short and J 1 base short, with 22 bases between. This CDR3 contains 18 residues. Written as DNA, the CDR3 is TGTGCCAGCAGGAAAGCAGATGGGGACTGGAGAAGCAATCAGCCCCAGCATTTT. Protein: CASRKADGDWRSNQPQHF.